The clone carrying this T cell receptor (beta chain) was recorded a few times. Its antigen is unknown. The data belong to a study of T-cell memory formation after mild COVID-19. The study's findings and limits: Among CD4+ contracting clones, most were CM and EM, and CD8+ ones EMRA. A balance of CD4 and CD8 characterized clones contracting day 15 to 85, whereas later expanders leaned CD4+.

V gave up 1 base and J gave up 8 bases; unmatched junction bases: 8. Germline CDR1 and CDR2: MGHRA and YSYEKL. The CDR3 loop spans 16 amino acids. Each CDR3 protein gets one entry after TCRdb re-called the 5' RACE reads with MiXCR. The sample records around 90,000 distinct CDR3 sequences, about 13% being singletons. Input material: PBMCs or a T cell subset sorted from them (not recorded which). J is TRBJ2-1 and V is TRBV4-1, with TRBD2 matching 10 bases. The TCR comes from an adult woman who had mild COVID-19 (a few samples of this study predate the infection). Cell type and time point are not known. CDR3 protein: CASSQGSRLAGDEQFF. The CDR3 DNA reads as TGCGCCAGCAGCCAAGGGAGTAGACTAGCGGGTGATGAGCAGTTCTTC.